These T cell receptor beta chains were read from a single sample in a study of CD8 T cells in Susac syndrome. TCRdb redid the calling of the immunoSEQ multiplex PCR reads with MiXCR, one entry per CDR3 protein. This table holds more than 95,000 distinct CDR3 sequences, over 90% found once. The sequenced sample consisted of CD8+ T cells from PBMCs. Receptors were obtained from a human donor with multiple sclerosis. Each CDR3 is given with its conserved first and last residue. The order of the fields is J gene, V gene, clone size, D gene, CDR3 DNA, CDR3 protein. A D gene is named only where the DNA matches it firmly. Only some rows state a clone size, as once, few, many or a class for expanded clones.

j_call: TRBJ2-7; v_call: TRBV12-3/TRBV12-4; clone_size: few; d_call: -; cdr3_nt: TGTGCCAGCAGTTTAGGGACAGTCGAGCAGTACTTC; cdr3_aa: CASSLGTVEQYF
j_call: TRBJ2-7; v_call: TRBV11-3; clone_size: -; d_call: -; cdr3_nt: TGTGCCAGCAGCTTAGATATGGACAGCGCTCACTACGAGCAGTACTTC; cdr3_aa: CASSLDMDSAHYEQYF
j_call: TRBJ2-1; v_call: TRBV9; clone_size: -; d_call: TRBD2; cdr3_nt: TGTGCCAGCAGCGAGCCCTCAAGCGGGAGCTCCTACAATGAGCAGTTCTTC; cdr3_aa: CASSEPSSGSSYNEQFF
j_call: TRBJ1-1; v_call: TRBV6-5; clone_size: -; d_call: -; cdr3_nt: TGTGCCAGTTATCGGCCTTCGGGCACTGAAGCTTTCTTT; cdr3_aa: CASYRPSGTEAFF
j_call: TRBJ1-5; v_call: TRBV20-1; clone_size: -; d_call: -; cdr3_nt: TGCAGTGCTAGGTTAACAGGGAATAGCAATCAGCCCCAGCATTTT; cdr3_aa: CSARLTGNSNQPQHF
j_call: TRBJ2-7; v_call: TRBV27; clone_size: -; d_call: -; cdr3_nt: TGTGCCAGCAGTGTCGCGGCCTTAGGCGAGCAGTACTTC; cdr3_aa: CASSVAALGEQYF
j_call: TRBJ2-4; v_call: TRBV15; clone_size: -; d_call: TRBD2; cdr3_nt: TGTGCCACCAGCAGAGATACCCGGTTAGGGCGGGAGGGGGCCAAAAACATTCAGTACTTC; cdr3_aa: CATSRDTRLGREGAKNIQYF
j_call: TRBJ1-1; v_call: TRBV4-2; clone_size: -; d_call: -; cdr3_nt: TGTGCCAGTCGACCCGGCAGGGCCTTAAACACTGAAGCTTTCTTT; cdr3_aa: CASRPGRALNTEAFF
j_call: TRBJ1-1; v_call: TRBV6-2/TRBV6-3; clone_size: -; d_call: -; cdr3_nt: TGTGCCAGCAGAGTAGGGGGTCACACTGAAGCTTTCTTT; cdr3_aa: CASRVGGHTEAFF
j_call: TRBJ2-2; v_call: TRBV4-1; clone_size: -; d_call: -; cdr3_nt: TGCGCCAGCAGCCCGGTCCGGGACCTAGGCGGGGAGCTGTTTTTT; cdr3_aa: CASSPVRDLGGELFF
j_call: TRBJ1-1; v_call: TRBV12-5; clone_size: -; d_call: -; cdr3_nt: TGTGCTAGTGGCCCTACAGATAAAGCTTTCTTT; cdr3_aa: CASGPTDKAFF
j_call: TRBJ1-2; v_call: TRBV5-1; clone_size: -; d_call: -; cdr3_nt: TGCGCCAGCAGCGGACAGCGAGATGGCTACACCTTC; cdr3_aa: CASSGQRDGYTF
j_call: TRBJ2-5; v_call: TRBV23-1; clone_size: -; d_call: TRBD2; cdr3_nt: TGCGCCAGCAGTCCGTTTTCGGGGGGCCAAGAGACCCAGTACTTC; cdr3_aa: CASSPFSGGQETQYF
j_call: TRBJ2-2; v_call: TRBV6-5; clone_size: -; d_call: TRBD2; cdr3_nt: TGTGCCAGCAGTCCCTCTAGCGGGGCCGGGGAGCTGTTTTTT; cdr3_aa: CASSPSSGAGELFF
j_call: TRBJ2-5; v_call: TRBV29-1; clone_size: -; d_call: -; cdr3_nt: TGCAGCGTCCCAGGGGGGTGGGAGACCCAGTACTTC; cdr3_aa: CSVPGGWETQYF
j_call: TRBJ2-5; v_call: TRBV9; clone_size: -; d_call: -; cdr3_nt: TGTGCCAGCAGCGTACGGACCTCTCCGGAGACCCAGTACTTC; cdr3_aa: CASSVRTSPETQYF
j_call: TRBJ2-2; v_call: TRBV7-9; clone_size: -; d_call: -; cdr3_nt: TGTGCCAGCTCAAGGGGCACGTTTAGGGAGCTGTTTTTT; cdr3_aa: CASSRGTFRELFF
j_call: TRBJ1-1; v_call: TRBV14; clone_size: -; d_call: -; cdr3_nt: TGTGCCAGCAGCCTGATTGAGCAGGCGAACACTGAAGCTTTCTTT; cdr3_aa: CASSLIEQANTEAFF
j_call: TRBJ2-3; v_call: TRBV7-8; clone_size: once; d_call: -; cdr3_nt: TGTGCCAGCAGCCCAGACAGCGGTACCACAGATACGCAGTATTTT; cdr3_aa: CASSPDSGTTDTQYF
j_call: TRBJ2-5; v_call: TRBV5-4; clone_size: -; d_call: TRBD2; cdr3_nt: TGTGCCAGCAGCTCCGAACTAGCGGGGGGCCGGAGGGGGACCCAGTACTTC; cdr3_aa: CASSSELAGGRRGTQYF
j_call: TRBJ1-4; v_call: TRBV13; clone_size: once; d_call: -; cdr3_nt: TGTGCCAGCAGCTTTTCCCAGGGGAGGAAGAGTGAAAAACTGTTTTTT; cdr3_aa: CASSFSQGRKSEKLFF
j_call: TRBJ1-3; v_call: TRBV12-3/TRBV12-4; clone_size: -; d_call: -; cdr3_nt: TGTGCCAGCAGTTTTTCTGGAAACACCATATATTTT; cdr3_aa: CASSFSGNTIYF
j_call: TRBJ2-1; v_call: TRBV29-1; clone_size: few; d_call: TRBD2; cdr3_nt: TGCAGCGTTGACGGGACTAGCGGGAGGAATGAGCAGTTCTTC; cdr3_aa: CSVDGTSGRNEQFF
j_call: TRBJ2-1; v_call: TRBV12-5; clone_size: few; d_call: -; cdr3_nt: TGTGCTAGTGGTTTGGGGGGACTCTGGGACTACAATGAGCAGTTCTTC; cdr3_aa: CASGLGGLWDYNEQFF
j_call: TRBJ2-1; v_call: TRBV4-2; clone_size: -; d_call: TRBD2; cdr3_nt: TGTGCCAGCAGCCAAGCCACCACTAGCGGGATATACAATGAGCAGTTCTTC; cdr3_aa: CASSQATTSGIYNEQFF